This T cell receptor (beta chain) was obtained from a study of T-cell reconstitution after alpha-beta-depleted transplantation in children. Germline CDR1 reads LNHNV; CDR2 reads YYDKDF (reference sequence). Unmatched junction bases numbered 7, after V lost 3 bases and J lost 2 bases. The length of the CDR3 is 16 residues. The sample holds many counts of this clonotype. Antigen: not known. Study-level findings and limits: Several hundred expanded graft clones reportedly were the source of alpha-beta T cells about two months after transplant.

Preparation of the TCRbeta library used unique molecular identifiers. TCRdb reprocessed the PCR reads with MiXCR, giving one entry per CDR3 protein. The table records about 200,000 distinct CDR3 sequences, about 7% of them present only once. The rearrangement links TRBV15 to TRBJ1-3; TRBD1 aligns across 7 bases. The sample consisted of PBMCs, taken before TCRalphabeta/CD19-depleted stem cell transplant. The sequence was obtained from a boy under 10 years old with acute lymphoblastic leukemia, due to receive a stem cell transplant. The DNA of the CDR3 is TGTGCCACCAGCAGGGAAAGACAGGGTCCTGGAAACACCATATATTTT. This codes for CATSRERQGPGNTIYF.